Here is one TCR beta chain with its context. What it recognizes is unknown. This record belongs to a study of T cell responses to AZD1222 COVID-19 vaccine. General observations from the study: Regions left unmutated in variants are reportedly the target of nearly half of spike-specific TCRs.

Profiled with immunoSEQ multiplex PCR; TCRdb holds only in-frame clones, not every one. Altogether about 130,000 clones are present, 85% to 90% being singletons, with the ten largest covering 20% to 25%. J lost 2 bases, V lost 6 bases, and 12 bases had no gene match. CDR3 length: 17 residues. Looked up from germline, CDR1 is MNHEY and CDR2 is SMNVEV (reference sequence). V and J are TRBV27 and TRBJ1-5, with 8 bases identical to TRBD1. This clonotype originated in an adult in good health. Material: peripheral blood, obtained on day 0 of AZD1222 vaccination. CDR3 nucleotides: TGTGCCAGCAGCGGGGCAGGGGGCGGTCGGGGCAATCAGCCCCAGCATTTT. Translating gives CASSGAGGGRGNQPQHF.